This T cell receptor (beta chain) was documented in a study of spatial heterogeneity in lung cancer. On the study more broadly: Consistently, beta-chain sequences turned up in larger numbers than alpha-chain sequences did. In raw reads, more than 9.5 appearances on average were recorded for each unique TCR and UMI combination.

CDR3 length: 15 residues. Germline values: CDR1 MDHEN, CDR2 SYDVKM. V dropped 3 bases and J dropped 5 bases, with 16 bases sitting between them. On this clonotype itself: Its antigen is not known.

Each TCR cDNA molecule bore a unique molecular identifier. Using its own MiXCR run on the 5' RACE reads, TCRdb lists one record per CDR3 protein. The sample lists around 11,000 distinct CDR3 sequences; around 22% were seen once. Time point given: sample taken at primary tumor resection. Material for sequencing was whole RNA from tumor, nontumor lung or frozen PBMC, left unsorted. Whole-study results and caveats: TCRs found ubiquitously expanded in tumor appeared in blood more at resection than at follow-up.

The sequence was obtained from a female donor with early-stage non-small cell lung cancer. The chain couples TRBV28 to TRBJ2-5, with D possibly TRBD2 on 6 matching bases. The sequenced sample was PBMCs, obtained at surgery. The DNA of the CDR3 is TGTGCCAGCAGTTTTACCGATCTACGGGGGGAGACCCAGTACTTC. Translation gives CASSFTDLRGETQYF.